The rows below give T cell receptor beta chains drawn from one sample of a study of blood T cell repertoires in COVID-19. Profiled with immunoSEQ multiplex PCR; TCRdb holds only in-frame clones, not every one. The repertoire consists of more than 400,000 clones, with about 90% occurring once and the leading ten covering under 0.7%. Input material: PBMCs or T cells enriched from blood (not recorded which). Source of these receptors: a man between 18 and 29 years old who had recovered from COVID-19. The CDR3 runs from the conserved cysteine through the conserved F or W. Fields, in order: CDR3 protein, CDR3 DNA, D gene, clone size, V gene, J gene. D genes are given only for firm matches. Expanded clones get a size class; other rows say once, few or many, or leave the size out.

CAIKVGLAGGPGSYNEQFF,TGTGCCATCAAGGTGGGGCTAGCGGGAGGGCCCGGCTCCTACAATGAGCAGTTCTTC,TRBD2,.,TRBV10-3,TRBJ2-1
CASSPLAGSYEQYF,TGCGCCAGCAGCCCCCTAGCGGGCTCCTACGAGCAGTACTTC,TRBD2,.,TRBV4-1,TRBJ2-7
CASSQGSPGAQYF,TGCGCCAGCAGCCAGGGGTCCCCGGGGGCCCAGTACTTC,.,.,TRBV4-1,TRBJ2-5
CASSLWGTPDSPLHF,TGTGCCAGCAGCTTATGGGGGACACCCGATTCACCCCTCCACTTT,.,.,TRBV7-3,TRBJ1-6
CASSSDSIEAFF,TGTGCCAGCAGTTCCGACAGCATTGAAGCTTTCTTT,.,.,TRBV28,TRBJ1-1
CASSLQGYEQYF,TGTGCCAGCAGCTTACAGGGATACGAGCAGTACTTC,.,.,TRBV7-9,TRBJ2-7
CASSLDLTGANYGYTF,TGTGCCAGCAGCTTAGACCTGACAGGGGCTAACTATGGCTACACCTTC,TRBD1,.,TRBV7-2,TRBJ1-2
CAISATGSGNTEAFF,TGTGCCATCAGTGCAACAGGGTCGGGAAACACTGAAGCTTTCTTT,.,.,TRBV10-3,TRBJ1-1
CASTSGQGAGITDTQYF,TGTGCCAGCACGTCGGGACAGGGGGCGGGAATCACAGATACGCAGTATTTT,TRBD1,.,TRBV2,TRBJ2-3
CASSRILGADTQYF,TGTGCCAGCAGTCGTATTCTAGGGGCAGATACGCAGTATTTT,.,.,TRBV5-6,TRBJ2-3
CASSLGGGSTYEQYF,TGTGCCAGCAGCTTGGGTGGGGGCAGTACCTACGAGCAGTACTTC,.,few,TRBV5-5,TRBJ2-7
CASSRTGLAFF,TGTGCCAGCAGTAGAACAGGGTTAGCTTTCTTT,.,.,TRBV2,TRBJ1-1
CATSRDRGTVVYEQYF,TGTGCCACCAGCAGAGATCGGGGGACAGTTGTCTACGAGCAGTACTTC,.,.,TRBV15,TRBJ2-7
CASSYRGNYGYTF,TGTGCCAGCAGTTACAGGGGGAACTATGGCTACACCTTC,TRBD1,.,TRBV27,TRBJ1-2
CASSGSGGGVETQYF,TGTGCCAGCAGTGGCAGCGGCGGGGGAGTAGAGACCCAGTACTTC,TRBD2,.,TRBV2,TRBJ2-5
CASSSNPGQRNSPLHF,TGCGCCAGCAGCTCAAACCCGGGACAGAGAAATTCACCCCTCCACTTT,TRBD1,.,TRBV5-1,TRBJ1-6
CASSPRQGSAYEQYF,TGTGCCAGCAGCCCGCGTCAGGGCAGCGCCTACGAGCAGTACTTC,.,.,TRBV5-5,TRBJ2-7